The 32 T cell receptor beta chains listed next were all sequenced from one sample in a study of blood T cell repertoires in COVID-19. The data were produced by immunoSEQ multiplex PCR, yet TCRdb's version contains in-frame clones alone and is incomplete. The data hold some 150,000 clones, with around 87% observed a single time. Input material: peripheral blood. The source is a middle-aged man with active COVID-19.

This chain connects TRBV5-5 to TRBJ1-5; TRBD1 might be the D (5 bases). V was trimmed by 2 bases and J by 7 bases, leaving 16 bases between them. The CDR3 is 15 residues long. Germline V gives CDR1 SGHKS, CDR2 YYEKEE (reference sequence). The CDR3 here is CASSFSQGLNQPQHF. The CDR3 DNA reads TGTGCCAGCAGCTTTAGCCAGGGCCTAAACCAGCCCCAGCATTTT.

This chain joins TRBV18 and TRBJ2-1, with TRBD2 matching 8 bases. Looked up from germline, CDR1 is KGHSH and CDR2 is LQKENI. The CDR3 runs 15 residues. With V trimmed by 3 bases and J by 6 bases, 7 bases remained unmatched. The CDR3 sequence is CASSPGRGGLNEQFF. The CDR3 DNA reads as TGTGCCAGCTCACCCGGCCGGGGGGGCCTCAATGAGCAGTTCTTC.

The CDR3 DNA follows: TGTGCCAGCAGCGGGAGTTTAGACACAGATACGCAGTATTTT. Protein product: CASSGSLDTDTQYF. This chain joins TRBV11-3 and TRBJ2-3, with a weak D call TRBD2 (5 bases). Germline V gene lookup returns CDR1 SGHNT and CDR2 YENEEA. This CDR3 spans 14 amino acids. V lost 5 bases and J 2 bases, leaving 11 bases between the germline ends.

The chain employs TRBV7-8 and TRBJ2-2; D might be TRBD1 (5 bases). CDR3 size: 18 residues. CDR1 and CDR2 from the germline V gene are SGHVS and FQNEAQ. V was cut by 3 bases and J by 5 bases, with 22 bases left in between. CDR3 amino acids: CASSFLFQGFRGTGELFF. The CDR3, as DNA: TGTGCCAGCAGCTTCCTCTTCCAGGGCTTCCGTGGGACCGGGGAGCTGTTTTTT.

CDR3 protein: CASSHSPQGISDTQYF. Written as DNA, the CDR3 is TGCGCCAGCAGCCATTCCCCGCAGGGGATCTCAGATACGCAGTATTTT. J is TRBJ2-3 and V is TRBV4-3; TRBD1 is a possible D gene (6 bases). The CDR3 has 16 residues. CDR1 is LGHNA and CDR2 is YSLEER in the germline V gene. The V end lost 3 bases, the J end lost 4 bases, and 17 bases lay between the germline ends.

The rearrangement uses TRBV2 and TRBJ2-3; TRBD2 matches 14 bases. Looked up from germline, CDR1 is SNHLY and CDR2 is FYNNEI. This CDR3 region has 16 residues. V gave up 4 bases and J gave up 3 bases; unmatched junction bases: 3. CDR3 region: CASSGLAGGRTDTQYF. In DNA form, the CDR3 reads TGTGCCAGCAGTGGACTAGCGGGGGGGCGAACAGATACGCAGTATTTT.

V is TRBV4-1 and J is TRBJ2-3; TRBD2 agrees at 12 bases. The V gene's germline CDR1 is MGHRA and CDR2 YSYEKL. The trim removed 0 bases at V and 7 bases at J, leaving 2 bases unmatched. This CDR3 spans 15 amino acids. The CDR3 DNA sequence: TGCGCCAGCAGCCAAGAGACTAGCGGGGGAAATACGCAGTATTTT. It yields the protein CASSQETSGGNTQYF.

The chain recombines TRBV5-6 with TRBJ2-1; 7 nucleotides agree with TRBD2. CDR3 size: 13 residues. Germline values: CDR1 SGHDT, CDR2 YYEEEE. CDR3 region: CASQRQRGNEQFF. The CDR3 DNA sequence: TGTGCTAGCCAGAGGCAGCGGGGCAATGAGCAGTTCTTC.

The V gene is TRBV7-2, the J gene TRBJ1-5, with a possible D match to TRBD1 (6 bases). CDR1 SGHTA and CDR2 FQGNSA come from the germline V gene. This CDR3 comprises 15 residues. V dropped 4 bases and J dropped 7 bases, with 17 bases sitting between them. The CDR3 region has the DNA TGTGCCAGCAGCTCGGGAGGGGGGCAGAGGCAGCCCCAGCATTTT. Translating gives CASSSGGGQRQPQHF.

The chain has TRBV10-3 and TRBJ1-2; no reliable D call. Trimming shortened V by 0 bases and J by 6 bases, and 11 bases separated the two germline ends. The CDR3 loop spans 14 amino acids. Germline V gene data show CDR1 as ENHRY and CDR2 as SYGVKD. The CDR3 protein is CAISESGVGDGYTF. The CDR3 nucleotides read TGTGCCATCAGTGAGTCCGGGGTGGGCGATGGCTACACCTTC.

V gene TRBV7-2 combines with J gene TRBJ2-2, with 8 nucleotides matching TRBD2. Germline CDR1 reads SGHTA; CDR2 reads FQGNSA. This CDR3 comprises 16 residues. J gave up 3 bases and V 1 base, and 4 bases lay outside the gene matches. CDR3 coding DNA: TGTGCCAGCAGCTTAGGACGGGGGGGATACACCGGGGAGCTGTTTTTT. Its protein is CASSLGRGGYTGELFF.

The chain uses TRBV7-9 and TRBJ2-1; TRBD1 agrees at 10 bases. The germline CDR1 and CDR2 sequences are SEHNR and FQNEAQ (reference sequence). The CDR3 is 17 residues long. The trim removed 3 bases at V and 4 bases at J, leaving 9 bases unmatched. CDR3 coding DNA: TGTGCCAGCAGCTTTGGGACAGGGGAGGGTGGTTACAATGAGCAGTTCTTC. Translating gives CASSFGTGEGGYNEQFF.

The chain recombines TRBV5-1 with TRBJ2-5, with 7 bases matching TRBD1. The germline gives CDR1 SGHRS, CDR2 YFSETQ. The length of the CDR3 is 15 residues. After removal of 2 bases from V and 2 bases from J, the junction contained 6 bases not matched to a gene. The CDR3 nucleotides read TGCGCCAGCAGCTTCTCCCCGGGACAGCAAGAGACCCAGTACTTC. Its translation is CASSFSPGQQETQYF.

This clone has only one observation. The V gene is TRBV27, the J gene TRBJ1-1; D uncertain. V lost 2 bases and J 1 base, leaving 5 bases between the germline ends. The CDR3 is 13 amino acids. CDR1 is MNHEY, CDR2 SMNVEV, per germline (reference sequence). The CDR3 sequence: CASSLGRNTEAFF. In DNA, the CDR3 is TGTGCCAGCAGTTTAGGGCGGAACACTGAAGCTTTCTTT.

The chain's CDR3 is CASSFVGQPQHF. The DNA of the CDR3 is TGTGCCAGCAGTTTTGTGGGCCAGCCCCAGCATTTT. The chain employs TRBV27 and TRBJ1-5; unclear D gene. Germline loops: CDR1 MNHEY, CDR2 SMNVEV (reference sequence). The CDR3 is 12 amino acids. V was shortened by 3 bases and J by 7 bases, with 7 bases between the two germline ends.

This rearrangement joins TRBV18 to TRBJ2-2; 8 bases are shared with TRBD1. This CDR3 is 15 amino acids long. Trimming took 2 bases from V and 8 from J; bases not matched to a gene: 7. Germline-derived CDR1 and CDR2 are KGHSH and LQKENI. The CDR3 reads CASSPGTGSGGELFF. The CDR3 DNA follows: TGTGCCAGCTCACCAGGGACAGGTTCCGGTGGGGAGCTGTTTTTT.

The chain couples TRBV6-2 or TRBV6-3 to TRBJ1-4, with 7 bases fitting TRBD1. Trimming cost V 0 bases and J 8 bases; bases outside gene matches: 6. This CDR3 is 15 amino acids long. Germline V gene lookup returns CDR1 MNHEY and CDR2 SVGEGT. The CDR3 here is CASSYSGQRYEKLFF. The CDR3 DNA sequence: TGTGCCAGCAGTTACTCGGGACAGCGATACGAAAAACTGTTTTTT.

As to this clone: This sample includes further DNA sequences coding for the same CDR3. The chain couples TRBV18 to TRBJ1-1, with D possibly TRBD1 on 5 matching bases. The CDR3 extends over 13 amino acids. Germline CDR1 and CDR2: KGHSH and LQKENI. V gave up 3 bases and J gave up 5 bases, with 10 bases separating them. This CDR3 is CASSPQGGTEAFF. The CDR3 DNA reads TGTGCCAGCTCACCCCAGGGAGGGACTGAAGCTTTCTTT.

The chain's CDR3 is CASSLESGSTDTQYF. Here the CDR3 DNA reads TGCGCCAGCAGCTTGGAATCAGGGAGCACAGATACGCAGTATTTT. The V call is TRBV5-1, the J call TRBJ2-3, with D maybe TRBD1 (5 bases). V was pared by 0 bases and J by 0 bases, with 8 bases between. The CDR3 is 15 residues long. In germline, CDR1 is SGHRS, CDR2 YFSETQ. Using reference TRBV5-1 and TRBJ2-3 for the parts outside the CDR3, the full variable domain is KAGVTQTPRYLIKTRGQQVTLSCSPISGHRSVSWYQQTPGQGLQFLFEYFSETQRNKGNFPGRFSGRQFSNSRSEMNVSTLELGDSALYLCASSLESGSTDTQYFGPGTRLTVL.

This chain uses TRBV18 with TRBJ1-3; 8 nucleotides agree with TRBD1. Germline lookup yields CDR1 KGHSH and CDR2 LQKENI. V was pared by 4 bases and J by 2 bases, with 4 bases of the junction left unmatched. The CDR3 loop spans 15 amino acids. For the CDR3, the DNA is TGTGCCAGCTCACTGGGACAGGCGCCTGGAAACACCATATATTTT. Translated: CASSLGQAPGNTIYF.

DNA of the CDR3: TGTGCCAGCAGCTCAATAACAGGGGGCGGTGAAGCTTTCTTT. Residues: CASSSITGGGEAFF. V gene TRBV7-3 combines with J gene TRBJ1-1; 9 positions agree with TRBD1. From germline, CDR1 is SGHTA and CDR2 FQGTGA. This CDR3 contains 14 residues. The V segment lost 4 bases and the J segment 7 bases; nucleotides outside the gene matches: 7. The whole variable domain, filled in from reference TRBV7-3 and TRBJ1-1, reads GAGVSQTPSNKVTEKGKYVELRCDPISGHTALYWYRQSLGQGPEFLIYFQGTGAADDSGLPNDRFFAVRPEGSVSTLKIQRTERGDSAVYLCASSSITGGGEAFFGQGTRLTVV.

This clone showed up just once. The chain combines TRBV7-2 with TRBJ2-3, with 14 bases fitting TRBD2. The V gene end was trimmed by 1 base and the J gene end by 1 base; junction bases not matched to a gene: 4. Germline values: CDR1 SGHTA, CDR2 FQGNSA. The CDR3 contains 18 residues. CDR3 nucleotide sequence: TGTGCCAGCAGCTTAGTGTCGGGACTAGCGGGGGGCACAGATACGCAGTATTTT. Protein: CASSLVSGLAGGTDTQYF.

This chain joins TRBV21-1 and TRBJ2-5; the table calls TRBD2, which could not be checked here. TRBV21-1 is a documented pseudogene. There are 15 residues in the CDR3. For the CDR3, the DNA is TGTGCCAGCAGCAAGGCCAATAGCGTCCAAGAGACCCAGTACTTC. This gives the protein CASSKANSVQETQYF.

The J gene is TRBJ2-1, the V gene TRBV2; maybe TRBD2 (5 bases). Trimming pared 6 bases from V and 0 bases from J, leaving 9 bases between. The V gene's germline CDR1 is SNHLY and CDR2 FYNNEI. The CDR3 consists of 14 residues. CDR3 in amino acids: CASRRGSSYNEQFF. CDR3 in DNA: TGTGCCAGCAGACGGGGAAGCTCCTACAATGAGCAGTTCTTC.

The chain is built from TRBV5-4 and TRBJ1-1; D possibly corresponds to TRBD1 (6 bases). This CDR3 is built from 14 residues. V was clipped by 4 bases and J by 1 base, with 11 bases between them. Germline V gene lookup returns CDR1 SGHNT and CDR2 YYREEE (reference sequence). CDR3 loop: CASSDKTGNTEAFF. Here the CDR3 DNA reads TGTGCCAGCAGCGATAAGACAGGGAACACTGAAGCTTTCTTT.

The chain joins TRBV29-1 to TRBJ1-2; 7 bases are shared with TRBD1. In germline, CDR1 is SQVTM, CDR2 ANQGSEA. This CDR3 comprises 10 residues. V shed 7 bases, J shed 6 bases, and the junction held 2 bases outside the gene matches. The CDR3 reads CSAGQDGYTF. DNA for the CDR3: TGCAGCGCCGGACAGGATGGCTACACCTTC.

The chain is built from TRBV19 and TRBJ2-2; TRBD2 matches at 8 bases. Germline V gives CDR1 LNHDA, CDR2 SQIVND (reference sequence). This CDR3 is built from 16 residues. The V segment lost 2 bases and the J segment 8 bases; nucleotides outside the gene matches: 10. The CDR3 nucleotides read TGTGCCAGTAGTATATCTCGTGAGCGGGGGAGTGGGGAGCTGTTTTTT. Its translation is CASSISRERGSGELFF.

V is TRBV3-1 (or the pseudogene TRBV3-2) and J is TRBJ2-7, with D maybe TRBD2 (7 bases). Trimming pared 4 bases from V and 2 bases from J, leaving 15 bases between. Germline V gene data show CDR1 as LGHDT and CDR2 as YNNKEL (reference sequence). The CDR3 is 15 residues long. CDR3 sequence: CASSRGGGGPYEQYF. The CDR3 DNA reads TGTGCCAGCAGCCGCGGTGGGGGGGGCCCCTACGAGCAGTACTTC.

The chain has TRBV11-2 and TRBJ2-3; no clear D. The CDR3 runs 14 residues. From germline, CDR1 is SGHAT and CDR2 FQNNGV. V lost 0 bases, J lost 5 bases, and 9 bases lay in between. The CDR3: CASSLDGGRDTQYF. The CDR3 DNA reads TGTGCCAGCAGCTTAGACGGCGGAAGAGATACGCAGTATTTT.

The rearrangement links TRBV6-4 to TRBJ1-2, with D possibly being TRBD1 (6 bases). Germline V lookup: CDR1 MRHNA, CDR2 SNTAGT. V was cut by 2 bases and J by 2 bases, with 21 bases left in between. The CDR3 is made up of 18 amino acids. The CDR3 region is CASSDGNWVRGSNYGYTF. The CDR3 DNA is TGTGCCAGCAGTGACGGGAATTGGGTAAGGGGGTCAAACTATGGCTACACCTTC.

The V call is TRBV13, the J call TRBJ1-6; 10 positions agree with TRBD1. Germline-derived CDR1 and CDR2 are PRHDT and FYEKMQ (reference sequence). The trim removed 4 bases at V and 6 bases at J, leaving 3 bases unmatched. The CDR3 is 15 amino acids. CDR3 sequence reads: CASSYGQGGNSPLHF. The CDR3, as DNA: TGTGCCAGCAGCTACGGACAGGGGGGTAATTCACCCCTCCACTTT.

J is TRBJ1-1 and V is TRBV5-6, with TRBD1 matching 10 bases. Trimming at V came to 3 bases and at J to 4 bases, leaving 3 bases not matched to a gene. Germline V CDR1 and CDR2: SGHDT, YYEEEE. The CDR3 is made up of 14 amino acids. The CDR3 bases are TGTGCCAGCAGCTACGACAGGGGGCTCACTGAAGCTTTCTTT. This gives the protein CASSYDRGLTEAFF.